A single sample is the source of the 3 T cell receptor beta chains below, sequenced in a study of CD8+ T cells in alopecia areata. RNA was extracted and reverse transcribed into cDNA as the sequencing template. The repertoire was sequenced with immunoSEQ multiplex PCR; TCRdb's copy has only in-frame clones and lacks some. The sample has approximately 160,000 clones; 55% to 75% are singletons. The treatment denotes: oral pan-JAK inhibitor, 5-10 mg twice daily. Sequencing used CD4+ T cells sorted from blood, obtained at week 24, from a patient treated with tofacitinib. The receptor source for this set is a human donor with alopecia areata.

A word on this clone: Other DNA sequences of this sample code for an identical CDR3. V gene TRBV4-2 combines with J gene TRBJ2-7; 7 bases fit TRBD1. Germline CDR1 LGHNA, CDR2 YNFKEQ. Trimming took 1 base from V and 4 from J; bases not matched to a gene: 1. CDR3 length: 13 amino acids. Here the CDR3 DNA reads TGTGCCAGCAGCCAAGGGGACAGTTACGAGCAGTACTTC. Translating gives CASSQGDSYEQYF.

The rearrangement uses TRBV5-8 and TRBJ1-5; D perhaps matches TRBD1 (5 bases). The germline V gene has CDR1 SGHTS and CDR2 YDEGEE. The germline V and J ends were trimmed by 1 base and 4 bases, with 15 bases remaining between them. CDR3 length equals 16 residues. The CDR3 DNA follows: TGTGCCAGCAGCTTGCGGTCAGGGTTTCGTAATCAGCCCCAGCATTTT. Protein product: CASSLRSGFRNQPQHF.

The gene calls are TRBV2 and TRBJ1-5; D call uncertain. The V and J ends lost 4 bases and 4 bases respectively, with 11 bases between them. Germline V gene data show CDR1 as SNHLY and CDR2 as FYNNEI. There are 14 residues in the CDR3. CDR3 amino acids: CASSVSGENQPQHF. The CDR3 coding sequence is TGTGCCAGCAGTGTTTCTGGGGAGAATCAGCCCCAGCATTTT.